This entry lists 4 T cell receptor beta chains sequenced from one sample in a study of blood T cells in healthy people across ages. Using a J-beta primer mix together with a sample-barcoded 5' primer, a second PCR was run for about 6 to 11 cycles. TCRdb processed the 5' RACE reads anew with MiXCR; each CDR3 protein has one entry. The sample includes about 1.6 million distinct CDR3 sequences, about 35% seen only once; the top ten take about 11%. Sequencing used blood. These receptors all come from a woman in her twenties or thirties in good health.

The rearrangement uses TRBV10-2 and TRBJ1-2; weak D call: TRBD1 (6 bases). Germline V CDR1 and CDR2: WSHSY, SAAADI. The CDR3 is made up of 13 amino acids. The V end lost 5 bases, the J end lost 4 bases, and 11 bases lay between the germline ends. In DNA form, the CDR3 reads TGCGCCAGCAGTCGGGACACTGCCTATGGCTACACCTTC. Translating it yields CASSRDTAYGYTF.

The V call is TRBV28, the J call TRBJ1-4, with D hard to call. There are 11 residues in the CDR3. V gave up 3 bases and J gave up 13 bases, with 9 bases separating them. CDR1 and CDR2 (germline): MDHEN, SYDVKM. The CDR3 DNA reads as TGTGCCAGCAGTTTCAATAGAGGACTGTTTTTT. As protein: CASSFNRGLFF.

This clonotype has only a few counts. The chain combines TRBV4-1 with TRBJ2-3, with D perhaps matching TRBD2 (5 bases). The CDR3 is made up of 17 amino acids. Trimming pared 1 base from V and 2 bases from J, leaving 16 bases between. Germline assignment: CDR1 MGHRA and CDR2 YSYEKL. CDR3 amino acids: CASSQAFDYLFTDTQYF. In DNA, the CDR3 is TGCGCCAGCAGCCAAGCCTTCGACTACCTATTCACAGATACGCAGTATTTT.

The CDR3 DNA is TGCAGTGCGACAATGGGGACTAGCATTAATGAGCAGTTCTTC. Translation: CSATMGTSINEQFF. The genes are TRBV20-1 and TRBJ2-1; 9 bases match TRBD2. The germline gives CDR1 DFQATT, CDR2 SNEGSKA (reference sequence). The junction had 10 bases not matched to a gene; V was cut back by 6 bases and J by 7 bases. CDR3 length equals 14 residues.